The entry below describes one T cell receptor beta chain. Its target is unknown. The sample comes from a study of shared clonotypes between healthy human individuals. It was CD45RO-negative cells, positively selected for CCR7, that made up naive CD8 cells, with terminally differentiated effector memory CD45RA+ cells excluded. There were no recent acute infections or vaccinations among the donors, who were healthy HIV-negative adults. From germline, CDR1 is SGHNT and CDR2 YYREEE (reference sequence). There are 12 residues in the CDR3. V gave up 3 bases and J gave up 7 bases, with 10 bases separating them. Investigators spread the genomic DNA of each subset evenly over several immunoSEQ plates. Data came from immunoSEQ multiplex PCR; TCRdb stores just in-frame clones and leaves some out. Of millions of clones listed, 85% to 95% are singletons. Study observations and caveats: As a rule, naive subsets had a larger estimated richness than memory subsets. Four donors showed sharing of approximately 5% of naive CD4 clonotypes.

V usage is TRBV5-4 and J usage is TRBJ2-5, with D unclear. Sequenced: naive CD8+ T cells from PBMCs. The sequence was obtained from a man aged 18 to 29 in good health. Some clones in this sample may be carry-over from other donors' samples. In nucleotides, the CDR3 is TGTGCCAGCAGCTACGGCGTAGGGACCCAGTACTTC. Amino acids: CASSYGVGTQYF.